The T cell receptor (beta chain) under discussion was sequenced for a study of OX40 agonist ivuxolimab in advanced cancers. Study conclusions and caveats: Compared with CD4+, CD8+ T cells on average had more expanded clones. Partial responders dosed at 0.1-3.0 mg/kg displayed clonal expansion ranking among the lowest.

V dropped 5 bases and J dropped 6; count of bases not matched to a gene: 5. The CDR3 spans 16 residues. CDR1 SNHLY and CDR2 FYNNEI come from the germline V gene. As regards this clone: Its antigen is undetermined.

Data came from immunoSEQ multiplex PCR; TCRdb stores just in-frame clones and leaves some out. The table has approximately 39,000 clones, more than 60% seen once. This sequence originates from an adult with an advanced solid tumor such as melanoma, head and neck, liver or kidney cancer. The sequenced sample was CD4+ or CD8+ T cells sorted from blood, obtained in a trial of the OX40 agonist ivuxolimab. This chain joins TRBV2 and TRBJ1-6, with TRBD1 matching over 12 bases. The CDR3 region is CASSRDRGQFNSPLHF. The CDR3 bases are TGTGCCAGCAGTAGGGACAGGGGGCAATTTAATTCACCCCTCCACTTT.